A single sample is the source of the 27 T cell receptor beta chains below, sequenced in a study of T cell clonality in common variable immunodeficiency. Profiled with immunoSEQ multiplex PCR; TCRdb holds only in-frame clones, not every one. The sample has around 39,000 clones, none seen only once; the top ten hold 0.8% to 1%. Sequenced input: peripheral blood mononuclear cells. Receptor source: a person aged 18 to 70 in good health.

This clone has ten or more counts. The read terminates 3 residues before the CDR3 end, so the remaining end is supplied by the germline J gene. The chain couples TRBV11-2 to TRBJ2-5; D is ambiguous. This CDR3 comprises 14 residues. V was clipped by 3 bases and J by 0 bases, with 8 bases between them. Germline assignment: CDR1 SGHAT and CDR2 FQNNGV. The CDR3 DNA, read in part, is TGTGCCAGCAGCTTCCTTGCGGACCAAGAGACC. Protein: CASSFLADQET. The whole CDR3 reads CASSFLADQETQYF.

There are many counts of this clone. The read falls 3 residues short of the CDR3 end, and the missing part is taken from the germline J gene. The V call is TRBV5-1, the J call TRBJ1-6; tentative D call: TRBD1 (6 bases). V lost 0 bases, J lost 9 bases, and 19 bases lay in between. CDR3 length equals 17 residues. Germline V CDR1 and CDR2: SGHRS, YFSETQ. Incomplete CDR3 DNA: TGCGCCAGCAGCTTGGGAGTGAGTGGGCAGGGGCGTTCACCC. This sequence encodes CASSLGVSGQGRSP. The entire CDR3 is CASSLGVSGQGRSPLHF.

Ten or more counts support this clone. The CDR3 end is not reached by the read, which stops 3 residues before it; the germline J gene fills it in. Within the sample, other DNA sequences also encode this same CDR3. This chain joins TRBV20-1 and TRBJ2-2; TRBD1 is a possible D gene (6 bases). Per the germline V gene, CDR1 is DFQATT and CDR2 is SNEGSKA (reference sequence). The CDR3 totals 17 residues. The V end was cut by 1 base, the J end by 2 bases, with 17 bases between. Incomplete CDR3 DNA: TGCAGTGCTAGAGCTATAGACAGGTCCCTTAACACCGGGGAG. It encodes CSARAIDRSLNTGE. The full CDR3 is CSARAIDRSLNTGELFF.

This clone was observed many times. Coverage ceases 3 residues before the CDR3 finishes, and the germline J gene fills in the end. The chain has TRBV19 and TRBJ1-3, with D possibly matching TRBD1 (6 bases). V lost 3 bases to trimming and J lost 2 bases, with 20 bases between them. In germline, CDR1 is LNHDA, CDR2 SQIVND (reference sequence). The CDR3 extends over 18 amino acids. CDR3 region: CASSILQGRGQAGNTIYF. CDR3 bases read: TGTGCCAGTAGTATCTTACAGGGACGGGGTCAAGCTGGAAACACC.

This clone has ten or more counts. Coverage ceases 3 residues before the CDR3 finishes, and the germline J gene fills in the end. The chain employs TRBV2 and TRBJ2-2; tentatively, D is TRBD1 (5 bases). V dropped 4 bases and J dropped 2 bases, with 8 bases sitting between them. Per germline, CDR1 SNHLY and CDR2 FYNNEI. The length of the CDR3 is 14 residues. This CDR3 is CASSGDRNTGELFF. CDR3 bases read: TGTGCCAGCAGTGGCGACAGAAACACCGGGGAG. Full variable domain (outside the CDR3, taken from reference TRBV2 and TRBJ2-2): EPEVTQTPSHQVTQMGQEVILRCVPISNHLYFYWYRQILGQKVEFLVSFYNNEISEKSEIFDDQFSVERPDGSNFTLKIRSTKLEDSAMYFCASSGDRNTGELFFGEGSRLTVL.

This clone was counted at least ten times. The CDR3 end lies 3 residues beyond the end of the read and is filled in from the germline J gene. J is TRBJ2-7 and V is TRBV19; D may be TRBD1 (5 bases). Trimming removed 6 bases from V and 2 bases from J, with 11 bases in between. This CDR3 has 13 amino acids. Per the germline V gene, CDR1 is LNHDA and CDR2 is SQIVND (reference sequence). The CDR3 DNA, read in part, is TGTGCCAGTAGCCGACAGCAACCCTACGAG. Translated, it gives CASSRQQPYE. In full, the CDR3 reads CASSRQQPYEQYF. Full variable domain (remainder filled in from reference TRBV19 and TRBJ2-7): DGGITQSPKYLFRKEGQNVTLSCEQNLNHDAMYWYRQDPGQGLRLIYYSQIVNDFQKGDIAEGYSVSREKKESFPLTVTSAQKNPTAFYLCASSRQQPYEQYFGPGTRLTVT.

This clone was seen ten or more times. Read sequence stops 3 residues before the CDR3 end, and the germline J gene provides the missing end. The chain has TRBV5-1 and TRBJ2-5, with TRBD2 matching over 12 bases. With 5 bases clipped from V and 3 bases from J, the junction kept 8 bases outside the gene matches. CDR1 is SGHRS, CDR2 YFSETQ, per germline. CDR3 size: 16 residues. The CDR3 loop reads CASRKSTSGGEETQYF. The sequenced CDR3 bases are TGCGCCAGCAGAAAGTCGACTAGCGGGGGAGAAGAGACC.

This clone occurred many times. The read halts 3 residues ahead of the CDR3 end, with the missing end drawn from the germline J gene. This chain joins TRBV7-2 and TRBJ2-2, with TRBD2 as a possible D gene (5 bases). The CDR3 extends over 13 amino acids. The ends were cut back, 5 bases at V and 6 bases at J, with 10 bases in the middle. Germline values: CDR1 SGHTA, CDR2 FQGNSA. The CDR3 reads CASSPGVAGELFF. CDR3 DNA (partial): TGTGCCAGCAGCCCCGGGGTGGCCGGGGAG. Filled out from reference TRBV7-2 and TRBJ2-2, the complete variable domain reads GAGVSQSPSNKVTEKGKDVELRCDPISGHTALYWYRQSLGQGLEFLIYFQGNSAPDKSGLPSDRFSAERTGGSVSTLTIQRTQQEDSAVYLCASSPGVAGELFFGEGSRLTVL.

This clone came up a few times. Partial CDR3 DNA: TGCGCCAGCAGCCCCGGGGGGGGGAACACTGAA. This encodes CASSPGGGNTE. In full, the CDR3 is CASSPGGGNTEAFF. The chain carries TRBV5-1 and TRBJ1-1, with a tentative D call TRBD1 (5 bases). The read halts 3 residues ahead of the CDR3 end, with the missing end drawn from the germline J gene. The germline CDR1 and CDR2 sequences are SGHRS and YFSETQ. V dropped 4 bases and J dropped 1 base, with 11 bases sitting between them. The CDR3 is 14 residues long.

This clone has ten or more counts. The read gets to within 3 residues of the CDR3 end, and the germline J gene fills in the rest. This rearrangement joins TRBV20-1 to TRBJ2-7; perhaps TRBD2 as D (6 bases). The length of the CDR3 is 14 residues. Germline-derived CDR1 and CDR2 are DFQATT and SNEGSKA (reference sequence). V gave up 1 base and J gave up 3 bases, with 13 bases separating them. CDR3: CSARVMKEGYEQYF. The CDR3 DNA, read in part, is TGCAGTGCTAGAGTCATGAAGGAGGGCTACGAG.

This clone was counted at least ten times. The read halts 3 residues ahead of the CDR3 end, with the missing end drawn from the germline J gene. V and J are TRBV9 and TRBJ1-1; maybe TRBD1 (5 bases). Germline V gene sequence: CDR1 SGDLS, CDR2 YYNGEE. V was trimmed by 4 bases and J by 0 bases, leaving 10 bases between them. The CDR3 runs to 14 residues. The CDR3 DNA, read in part, is TGTGCCAGCAGCCCGGGACTTTTGAACACTGAA. This translates into CASSPGLLNTE. Given in full, the CDR3 is CASSPGLLNTEAFF.

This clone has at least ten counts. The read is 3 residues too short to cover the CDR3 end, so that end is filled in from the germline J gene. The chain employs TRBV7-2 and TRBJ2-7; tentative D call: TRBD1 (5 bases). CDR1 is SGHTA and CDR2 is FQGNSA in the germline V gene. The CDR3 is 15 residues long. V gave up 5 bases and J gave up 0 bases, with 14 bases separating them. The CDR3 is CASSPPQGNSYEQYF. The sequenced CDR3 bases are TGTGCCAGCAGCCCCCCGCAGGGAAACTCCTACGAG.

The table lists this clone with many counts. The CDR3 goes on 3 residues after the read ends, and that part is filled in from the germline J gene. V gene TRBV5-6 combines with J gene TRBJ2-5; D call uncertain. The CDR3 is made up of 12 amino acids. Trimming shortened V by 1 base and J by 5 bases, and 6 bases separated the two germline ends. CDR1 is SGHDT, CDR2 YYEEEE, per germline. The CDR3 bases that were read are TGTGCCAGCAGCTTGTCCCAGGAGACC. Translated: CASSLSQET. The full CDR3 reads CASSLSQETQYF.

The sample holds many counts of this clone. With the read ending 3 residues before the CDR3 end, the germline J gene is used to fill in that end. This chain links TRBV6-2 or TRBV6-3 with TRBJ2-1, with 9 bases aligning to TRBD2. Germline CDR1 MNHEY, CDR2 SVGEGT. There are 16 residues in the CDR3. V was clipped by 5 bases and J by 6 bases; unmatched bases: 11. CDR3 DNA, as far as it was read: TGTGCCAGCAGTCCAATCCTAAATAGCGGGAGCAATGAG. It codes for CASSPILNSGSNE. The complete CDR3 protein is CASSPILNSGSNEQFF.

This clone showed up many times. Read coverage stops 3 residues before the CDR3 terminus; the germline J gene supplies the remainder. This rearrangement joins TRBV12-3 or TRBV12-4 to TRBJ2-7; tentatively, D is TRBD2 (5 bases). The CDR3 contains 17 residues. V lost 4 bases and J 0 bases, leaving 19 bases between the germline ends. CDR3 region: CASSSVWVSGSSYEQYF. The CDR3 DNA, read in part, is TGTGCCAGCAGTTCCGTCTGGGTGTCGGGGAGCTCCTACGAG.

The sample holds many counts of this clone. Read sequence stops 3 residues before the CDR3 end, and the germline J gene provides the missing end. V and J are TRBV19 and TRBJ2-3, with no clear D. The CDR3 extends over 14 amino acids. Trimming left V 4 bases short and J 5 bases short, with 13 bases between. Germline V CDR1 and CDR2: LNHDA, SQIVND (reference sequence). The CDR3 reads CASSRKLGLDTQYF. CDR3 DNA (partial): TGTGCCAGTAGTAGAAAGTTAGGGCTAGATACG.

This clone was recorded at least ten times. The CDR3 end is not reached by the read, which stops 3 residues before it; the germline J gene fills it in. The chain links TRBV10-3 to TRBJ1-3, with D unclear. The CDR3 runs 15 residues. V was clipped by 0 bases and J by 0 bases, with 6 bases between them. The germline V gene encodes CDR1 ENHRY and CDR2 SYGVKD. The sequenced CDR3 bases are TGTGCCATCAGTGAGTCTGTCGGCTCTGGAAACACC. This codes for CAISESVGSGNT. The full CDR3 protein is CAISESVGSGNTIYF.

This clone was observed many times. The read falls 3 residues short of the CDR3 end, and the missing part is taken from the germline J gene. V gene TRBV20-1 combines with J gene TRBJ2-3, with TRBD1 matching over 7 bases. CDR1 DFQATT and CDR2 SNEGSKA come from the germline V gene (reference sequence). With 6 bases clipped from V and 2 bases from J, the junction kept 5 bases outside the gene matches. The CDR3 spans 13 residues. The CDR3 DNA, read in part, is TGCAGTGCCGAGGGGGCGTACACAGATACG. This sequence encodes CSAEGAYTDT. The full CDR3 is CSAEGAYTDTQYF.

At least ten counts were recorded for this clone. The CDR3 extends 3 residues past the end of the read, so its final part is completed from the germline J gene. The gene calls are TRBV10-3 and TRBJ2-3, with 7 bases matching TRBD2. The CDR3 spans 15 residues. V lost 7 bases, J lost 2 bases, and 9 bases stayed unmatched. Germline loops: CDR1 ENHRY, CDR2 SYGVKD. The chain's CDR3 is CAIKARGGTTDTQYF. The sequenced part of the CDR3 DNA is TGTGCCATCAAGGCCCGCGGGGGTACCACAGATACG.

Ten or more counts support this clone. The part of the CDR3 DNA that was read is TGCAGTGCATCAACCAGACAGCTGAACACTGAA. This codes for CSASTRQLNTE. The whole CDR3 protein reads CSASTRQLNTEAFF. V gene TRBV20-1 combines with J gene TRBJ1-1; the D gene is possibly TRBD1 (5 bases). The read ends 3 residues shy of where the CDR3 ends; the end is completed using the germline J gene. Germline V gives CDR1 DFQATT, CDR2 SNEGSKA (reference sequence). This CDR3 has 14 residues. V lost 6 bases and J lost 0, with 14 bases in between.

This clone was recorded at least ten times. A junction end diverges from the germline sequence, so it may reflect a read error. The read ends 3 residues shy of where the CDR3 ends; the end is completed using the germline J gene. V is TRBV4-2 and J is TRBJ1-4; 10 bases agree with TRBD1. This CDR3 has 16 residues. Germline V CDR1 and CDR2: LGHNA, YNFKEQ. The CDR3: CASSQAGTGEGEKLFF. Incomplete CDR3 DNA: TGCGCCAGCAGCCAAGCGGGGACAGGGGAGGGTGAAAAA.

This clone appeared many times. One end of the junction does not line up with germline, which may come from a read error. The read ends 3 residues shy of where the CDR3 ends; the end is completed using the germline J gene. The V call is TRBV4-2, the J call TRBJ2-3; tentative D call: TRBD2 (7 bases). This CDR3 spans 17 amino acids. Germline V gene data show CDR1 as LGHNA and CDR2 as YNFKEQ. The CDR3 bases that were read are TGCGCCAGCAGCCAAGATTTGAGGGGGGGCCATCCAGATACG. It yields the protein CASSQDLRGGHPDT. The full CDR3 is CASSQDLRGGHPDTQYF.

This clone has a count of ten or more. The read is 3 residues too short to cover the CDR3 end, so that end is filled in from the germline J gene. The genes are TRBV5-1 and TRBJ1-2; weak D call: TRBD1 (6 bases). V gave up 6 bases and J gave up 3 bases, with 12 bases separating them. The CDR3 has 13 amino acids. CDR1 and CDR2 from the germline V gene are SGHRS and YFSETQ. Partial CDR3 DNA: TGCGCCAGCACCCAACAGGGAGACTATGGC. Translation gives CASTQQGDYG. The CDR3 as a whole reads CASTQQGDYGYTF. The full variable domain, in which reference TRBV5-1 and TRBJ1-2 provide the parts outside the CDR3, is KAGVTQTPRYLIKTRGQQVTLSCSPISGHRSVSWYQQTPGQGLQFLFEYFSETQRNKGNFPGRFSGRQFSNSRSEMNVSTLELGDSALYLCASTQQGDYGYTFGSGTRLTVV.

This clone was found many times. The CDR3 extends 3 residues past the end of the read, so its final part is completed from the germline J gene. This sequence joins TRBV10-3 and TRBJ2-1, with 7 bases matching TRBD1. V shed 9 bases and J 2 bases; nucleotides not matched to a gene: 13. The CDR3 consists of 16 residues. Germline V lookup: CDR1 ENHRY, CDR2 SYGVKD. CDR3 DNA, as far as it was read: TGTGCCATACAGGGTACACAGGGGATAACCTACAATGAG. Protein product: CAIQGTQGITYNE. The whole CDR3 protein reads CAIQGTQGITYNEQFF.

This clone was found many times. Read coverage stops 3 residues before the CDR3 terminus; the germline J gene supplies the remainder. The chain carries TRBV20-1 and TRBJ1-2; D is possibly TRBD1 (6 bases). Germline CDR1 DFQATT, CDR2 SNEGSKA (reference sequence). Trimming removed 5 bases at V and 3 bases at J, with 13 bases between. The CDR3 contains 13 residues. The CDR3 spells CSAFRYRDYGYTF. CDR3 bases read: TGCAGTGCTTTCCGATACAGGGACTATGGC.

This clone was counted ten times or more. With the read ending 3 residues before the CDR3 end, the germline J gene is used to fill in that end. V is TRBV6-1 and J is TRBJ1-2, with a tentative D call TRBD1 (5 bases). V was shortened by 4 bases and J by 4 bases, with 7 bases between the two germline ends. CDR3 length: 12 amino acids. The germline gives CDR1 MNHNS, CDR2 SASEGT. The CDR3 spells CASSAQGYGYTF. The CDR3 bases that were read are TGTGCCAGCAGTGCCCAGGGCTATGGC.

This clone occurred many times. The CDR3 extends 3 residues past the end of the read, so its final part is completed from the germline J gene. The rearrangement uses TRBV15 and TRBJ1-5; D is uncertain. The length of the CDR3 is 14 residues. The germline V gene has CDR1 LNHNV and CDR2 YYDKDF (reference sequence). Trimming took off 6 bases at V and 4 bases at J, with 13 bases between the two ends. CDR3 bases read: TGTGCCACCAGTCCGGCAGCGCTTAATCAGCCC. Amino acid sequence: CATSPAALNQP. The whole CDR3 sequence is CATSPAALNQPQHF. The full variable domain, its missing parts supplied by reference TRBV15 and TRBJ1-5, is DAMVIQNPRYQVTQFGKPVTLSCSQTLNHNVMYWYQQKSSQAPKLLFHYYDKDFNNEADTPDNFQSRRPNTSFCFLDIRSPGLGDTAMYLCATSPAALNQPQHFGDGTRLSIL.